Following are 11 T cell receptor beta chains from one sample sequenced in a study of immune evolution from preneoplasia to lung adenocarcinoma. Libraries were prepared by immunoSEQ multiplex PCR; TCRdb keeps only in-frame clonotypes and omits some of them. The table has about 6,300 clones, roughly 85% seen once. The sequenced sample consisted of FFPE minimally invasive lung adenocarcinoma tissue. These receptors originate from a person aged 60-79 years with lung adenocarcinoma.

V is TRBV6-1 and J is TRBJ1-5; the match to TRBD1 covers 7 bases. This CDR3 region has 16 residues. The germline gives CDR1 MNHNS, CDR2 SASEGT. The V gene end was trimmed by 2 bases and the J gene end by 11 bases; junction bases not matched to a gene: 15. The CDR3 reads CASSESDRVGLGSQHF. DNA for the CDR3: TGTGCCAGCAGTGAATCTGACAGGGTGGGGTTGGGGTCCCAGCATTTT.

The chain uses TRBV5-6 and TRBJ1-2; D gene unclear. From germline, CDR1 is SGHDT and CDR2 YYEEEE. The V gene lost 0 bases and the J gene lost 9 bases, with 6 bases spanning the gap. The CDR3 contains 11 residues. CDR3 protein: CASSLARRYTF. The CDR3 nucleotides are TGTGCCAGCAGCTTGGCTCGGCGCTACACCTTC.

The chain recombines TRBV5-1 with TRBJ2-7; D possibly corresponds to TRBD2 (6 bases). Germline V gives CDR1 SGHRS, CDR2 YFSETQ. The CDR3 length is 11 residues. Trimming removed 4 bases from V and 6 bases from J, with 8 bases in between. The CDR3 region has the DNA TGCGCCAGCAGCCTGGGGGGCGAGCAGTACTTC. It yields the protein CASSLGGEQYF.

The chain uses TRBV4-2 and TRBJ2-7; D might be TRBD1 (6 bases). Trimming stripped 1 base from V and 7 bases from J, with 11 bases between. The CDR3 runs to 13 residues. Germline values: CDR1 LGHNA, CDR2 YNFKEQ. This CDR3 reads CASSQGQDLEQYF. The DNA for the CDR3 is TGTGCCAGCAGCCAAGGACAGGACCTTGAGCAGTACTTC.

The V call is TRBV5-4, the J call TRBJ2-6, with D perhaps matching TRBD1 or TRBD2 (5 bases each). The V end was cut by 0 bases, the J end by 2 bases, with 6 bases between. The CDR3 is made up of 15 amino acids. Germline V gene lookup returns CDR1 SGHNT and CDR2 YYREEE (reference sequence). The CDR3 region has the DNA TGTGCCAGCAGCTTGGGAGGGGCTGGGGCCAACGTCCTGACTTTC. As protein: CASSLGGAGANVLTF.

V gene TRBV13 combines with J gene TRBJ2-5, with D tentatively TRBD2 (6 bases). The V gene's germline CDR1 is PRHDT and CDR2 FYEKMQ (reference sequence). The CDR3 is made up of 16 amino acids. Trimming stripped 5 bases from V and 1 base from J, with 17 bases between. CDR3 loop: CASSRESRGLQETQYF. In DNA form, the CDR3 reads TGTGCCAGCAGCCGTGAATCGCGGGGCCTCCAAGAGACCCAGTACTTC.

The chain links TRBV6-4 to TRBJ1-1; D is ambiguous. Trimming left V 2 bases short and J 5 bases short, with 6 bases between. Germline lookup yields CDR1 MRHNA and CDR2 SNTAGT. CDR3 length: 12 residues. In DNA, the CDR3 is TGTGCCAGCAGTGACGTGGGGACTGAAGCTTTCTTT. It is translated as CASSDVGTEAFF.

This clone came up a few times. This chain uses TRBV14 with TRBJ2-7; 8 nucleotides align to TRBD1. Losses at the gene ends were 1 base for V and 5 bases for J; bases not matched to a gene: 10. CDR3 length equals 16 residues. The V gene's germline CDR1 is SGHDN and CDR2 FVKESK. The CDR3 region is CASSQAGRGPLHEQYF. The CDR3 DNA follows: TGTGCCAGCAGCCAAGCAGGCAGGGGGCCCCTCCACGAGCAGTACTTC.

The rearrangement links TRBV28 to TRBJ2-2; a weak D match, TRBD1 (5 bases). This CDR3 has 13 amino acids. V shed 5 bases and J shed 5 bases, with 9 bases lying between them. Germline V gene lookup returns CDR1 MDHEN and CDR2 SYDVKM. CDR3 residues: CASSPGWTGELFF. The CDR3 DNA sequence: TGTGCCAGCAGTCCAGGGTGGACCGGGGAGCTGTTTTTT.

This clone showed up just a few times. V usage is TRBV30 and J usage is TRBJ2-7, with TRBD2 matching over 7 bases. There are 17 residues in the CDR3. Germline V gene data show CDR1 as GTSNPN and CDR2 as SVGIG (reference sequence). V lost 1 base, J lost 2 bases, and 14 bases stayed unmatched. The CDR3 here is CAWSAPPRLAVTYEQYF. The CDR3 nucleotides are TGTGCCTGGAGTGCCCCCCCTAGGCTAGCGGTTACCTACGAGCAGTACTTC.

The chain combines TRBV29-1 with TRBJ2-7; TRBD1 matches at 9 bases. Germline loops: CDR1 SQVTM, CDR2 ANQGSEA. CDR3 length: 13 residues. V lost 6 bases and J lost 5; bases outside the gene matches: 8. The CDR3 DNA sequence: TGCAGCGTCATGGGACAGGGAGGCGACGAGCAGTACTTC. Its protein product is CSVMGQGGDEQYF.